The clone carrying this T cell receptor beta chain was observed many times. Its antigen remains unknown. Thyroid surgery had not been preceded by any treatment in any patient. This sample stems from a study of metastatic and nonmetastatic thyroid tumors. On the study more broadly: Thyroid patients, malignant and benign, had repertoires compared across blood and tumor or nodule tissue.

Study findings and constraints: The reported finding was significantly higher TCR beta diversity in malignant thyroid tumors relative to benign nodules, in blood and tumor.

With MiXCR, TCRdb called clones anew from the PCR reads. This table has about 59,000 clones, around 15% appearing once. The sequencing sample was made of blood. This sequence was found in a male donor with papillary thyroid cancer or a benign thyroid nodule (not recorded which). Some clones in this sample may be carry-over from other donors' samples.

CDR3: CASSLSGPLEQYV. CDR3 nucleotides: TGTGCCAGCAGTTTATCCGGACCGCTCGAGCAGTACGTC. The chain has TRBV12-3 or TRBV12-4 and TRBJ2-7; D remains ambiguous. The CDR3 is 13 residues long. Deletions cut 2 bases from V and 6 bases from J, with 11 bases between.